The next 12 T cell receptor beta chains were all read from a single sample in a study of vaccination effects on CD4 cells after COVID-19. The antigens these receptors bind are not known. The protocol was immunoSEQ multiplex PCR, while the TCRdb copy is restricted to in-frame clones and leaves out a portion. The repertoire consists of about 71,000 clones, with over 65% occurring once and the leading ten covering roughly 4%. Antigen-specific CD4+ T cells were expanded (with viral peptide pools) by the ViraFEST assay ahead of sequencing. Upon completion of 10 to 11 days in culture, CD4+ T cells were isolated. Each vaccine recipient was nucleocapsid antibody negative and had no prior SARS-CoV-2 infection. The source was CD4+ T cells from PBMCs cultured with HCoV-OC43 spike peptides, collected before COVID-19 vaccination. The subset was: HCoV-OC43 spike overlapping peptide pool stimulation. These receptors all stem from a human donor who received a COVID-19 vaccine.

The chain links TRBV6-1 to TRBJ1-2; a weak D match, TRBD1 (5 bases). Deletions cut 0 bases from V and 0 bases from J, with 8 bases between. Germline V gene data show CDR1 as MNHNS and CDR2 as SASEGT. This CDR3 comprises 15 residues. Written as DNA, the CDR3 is TGTGCCAGCAGTGAAGCAGGGGTACCTAACTATGGCTACACCTTC. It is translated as CASSEAGVPNYGYTF.

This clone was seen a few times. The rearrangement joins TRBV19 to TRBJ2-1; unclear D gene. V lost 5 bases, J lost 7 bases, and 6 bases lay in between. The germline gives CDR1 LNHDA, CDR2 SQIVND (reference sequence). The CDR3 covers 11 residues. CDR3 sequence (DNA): TGTGCCAGTAGTTTGGGTAATGAGCAGTTCTTC. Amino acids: CASSLGNEQFF. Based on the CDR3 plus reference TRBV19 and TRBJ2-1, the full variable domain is DGGITQSPKYLFRKEGQNVTLSCEQNLNHDAMYWYRQDPGQGLRLIYYSQIVNDFQKGDIAEGYSVSREKKESFPLTVTSAQKNPTAFYLCASSLGNEQFFGPGTRLTVL.

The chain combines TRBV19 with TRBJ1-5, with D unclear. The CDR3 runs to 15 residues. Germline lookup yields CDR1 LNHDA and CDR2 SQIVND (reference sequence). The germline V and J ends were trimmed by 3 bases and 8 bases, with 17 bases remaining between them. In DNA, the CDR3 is TGTGCCAGTAGTATGAGGGAAGGCGGGATCGAGCCCCAGCATTTT. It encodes CASSMREGGIEPQHF.

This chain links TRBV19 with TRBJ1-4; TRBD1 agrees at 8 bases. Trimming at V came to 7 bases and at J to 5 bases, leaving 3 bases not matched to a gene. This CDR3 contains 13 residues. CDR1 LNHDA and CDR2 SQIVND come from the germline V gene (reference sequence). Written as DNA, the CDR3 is TGTGCCAGTACGGACAGGGAGAATGAAAAACTGTTTTTT. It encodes CASTDRENEKLFF.

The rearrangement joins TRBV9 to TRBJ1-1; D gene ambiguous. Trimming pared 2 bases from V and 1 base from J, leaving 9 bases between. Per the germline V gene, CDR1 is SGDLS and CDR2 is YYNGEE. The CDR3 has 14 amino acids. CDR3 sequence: CASSVTWTNTEAFF. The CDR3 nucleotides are TGTGCCAGCAGCGTTACGTGGACGAACACTGAAGCTTTCTTT.

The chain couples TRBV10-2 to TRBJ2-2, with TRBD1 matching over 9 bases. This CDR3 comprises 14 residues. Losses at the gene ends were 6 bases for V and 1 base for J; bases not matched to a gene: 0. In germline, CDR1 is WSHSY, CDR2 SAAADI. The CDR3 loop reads CASRGQGNTGELFF. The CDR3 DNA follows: TGCGCCAGCAGGGGACAGGGGAACACCGGGGAGCTGTTTTTT.

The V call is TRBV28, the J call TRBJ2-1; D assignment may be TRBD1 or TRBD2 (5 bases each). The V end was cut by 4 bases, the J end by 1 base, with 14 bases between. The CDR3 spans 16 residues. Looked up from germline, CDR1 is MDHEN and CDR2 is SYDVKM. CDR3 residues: CASSSLEGRSYNEQFF. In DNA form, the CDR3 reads TGTGCCAGCAGTTCCCTCGAGGGGAGATCCTACAATGAGCAGTTCTTC.

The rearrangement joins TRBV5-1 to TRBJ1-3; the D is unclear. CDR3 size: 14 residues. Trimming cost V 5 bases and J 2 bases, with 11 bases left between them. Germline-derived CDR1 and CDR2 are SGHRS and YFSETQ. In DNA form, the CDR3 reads TGCGCCAGCAGATCCGACAAGGCTGGAAACACCATATATTTT. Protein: CASRSDKAGNTIYF.

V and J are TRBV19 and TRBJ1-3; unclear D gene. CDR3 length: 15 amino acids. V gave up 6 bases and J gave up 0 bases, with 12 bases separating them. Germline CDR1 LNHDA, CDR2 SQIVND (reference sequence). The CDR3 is CASRRMDFSGNTIYF. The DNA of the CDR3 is TGTGCCAGTAGGAGGATGGACTTCTCTGGAAACACCATATATTTT.

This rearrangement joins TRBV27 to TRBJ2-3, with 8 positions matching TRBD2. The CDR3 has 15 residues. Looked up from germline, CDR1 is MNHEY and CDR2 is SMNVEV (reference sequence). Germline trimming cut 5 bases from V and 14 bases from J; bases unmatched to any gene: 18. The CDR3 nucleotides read TGTGCCAGCAGTCCTGGGATGTCCTCCGGGACTAGTTGGTATTTT. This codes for CASSPGMSSGTSWYF.

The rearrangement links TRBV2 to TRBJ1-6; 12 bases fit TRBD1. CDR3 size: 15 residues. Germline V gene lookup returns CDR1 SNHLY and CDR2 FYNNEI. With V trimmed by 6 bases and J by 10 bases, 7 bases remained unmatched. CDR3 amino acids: CASRGTGGLKSPLHF. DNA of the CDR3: TGTGCCAGCAGGGGGACAGGGGGCCTCAAGTCACCCCTCCACTTT.

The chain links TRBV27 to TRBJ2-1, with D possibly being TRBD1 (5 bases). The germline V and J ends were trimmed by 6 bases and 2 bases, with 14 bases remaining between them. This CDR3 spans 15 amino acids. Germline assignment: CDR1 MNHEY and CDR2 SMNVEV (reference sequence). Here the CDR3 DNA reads TGTGCCAGCAGCTTAGTAGGGGCCACCTACAATGAGCAGTTCTTC. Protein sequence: CASSLVGATYNEQFF.